Listed below are T cell receptor beta chains from one sample, sequenced in a study of T cell changes during pregnancy in multiple sclerosis. Sequencing was performed with immunoSEQ multiplex PCR; in TCRdb, only in-frame clones are kept and a portion is missing. Of around 48,000 clones detected, approximately 92% appear once; the ten largest clones hold 0.6% to 0.75%. Sample: CD4+ T cells from peripheral blood mononuclear cells, taken in the third trimester of pregnancy. Receptor source: a female donor with multiple sclerosis, enrolled in a pregnancy study. Each CDR3 is given with its conserved first and last residue. A D gene is named only where the DNA matches it firmly. Size is stated for part of the rows, as once, few or many counts, or as a class when the clone is expanded.

>few|TRBJ1-2|TRBD1|TRBV15
CATNLAGTDYGYTF
TGTGCCACCAACCTGGCCGGGACAGATTATGGCTACACCTTC
>-|TRBJ2-5|TRBD2|TRBV7-2
CASSLAAGAGGGRETQYF
TGTGCCAGCAGCTTAGCGGCGGGAGCGGGAGGGGGTAGGGAGACCCAGTACTTC
>-|TRBJ2-2|-|TRBV7-9
CASSLSQGNTGELFF
TGTGCCAGCAGCTTATCCCAGGGGAACACCGGGGAGCTGTTTTTT
>-|TRBJ2-1|-|TRBV4-1
CASSLSLNEQFF
TGCGCCAGCAGCCTCTCCCTCAATGAGCAGTTCTTC
>few|TRBJ1-5|-|TRBV10-3
CAISHGIRGEAQHF
TGTGCCATCAGTCACGGGATCCGTGGGGAGGCCCAGCATTTT
>-|TRBJ2-3|TRBD1|TRBV7-9
CASSPGGVADTQYF
TGTGCCAGCAGCCCAGGGGGAGTCGCAGATACGCAGTATTTT
>-|TRBJ2-1|TRBD1|TRBV18
CASSPIVMGQVNNEQFF
TGTGCCAGCTCACCGATAGTCATGGGACAGGTGAACAATGAGCAGTTCTTC
>-|TRBJ2-4|TRBD1|TRBV25-1
CATWDRAFNIQYF
TGTGCCACCTGGGACAGGGCATTTAACATTCAGTACTTC
>-|TRBJ2-7|-|TRBV6-5
CASSQLGLEQYF
TGTGCCAGCAGCCAACTAGGCCTCGAGCAGTACTTC
>-|TRBJ1-4|TRBD1|TRBV2
CAIQGELGEKLFF
TGTGCCATCCAGGGGGAATTAGGTGAAAAACTGTTTTTT
>-|TRBJ2-6|TRBD1|TRBV28
CASSIGTVFSGANVLTF
TGTGCCAGCAGCATTGGGACAGTCTTCTCTGGGGCCAACGTCCTGACTTTC
>-|TRBJ2-1|TRBD1|TRBV5-8
CASSPWTGRSYNEQFF
TGTGCCAGCAGCCCTTGGACAGGGAGGTCGTACAATGAGCAGTTCTTC
>-|TRBJ2-2|TRBD1|TRBV5-1
CASSTGQGNTGELFF
TGCGCCAGCAGCACGGGACAGGGAAACACCGGGGAGCTGTTTTTT
>-|TRBJ1-5|TRBD1|TRBV6-4
CASSDPGQGREQPQHF
TGTGCCAGCAGTGACCCGGGACAGGGACGGGAACAGCCCCAGCATTTT
>-|TRBJ1-1|-|TRBV5-1
CASSTTGTPNTEAFF
TGCGCCAGCAGCACCACCGGGACACCAAACACTGAAGCTTTCTTT
>few|TRBJ2-7|-|TRBV7-2
CASSLSGAAYEQYF
TGTGCCAGCAGCTTATCTGGTGCAGCCTACGAGCAGTACTTC
>-|TRBJ2-1|-|TRBV7-2
CASSLGPTGYNEQFF
TGTGCCAGCAGCTTAGGTCCTACAGGTTACAATGAGCAGTTCTTC
>-|TRBJ2-5|TRBD2|TRBV28
CASSLEREWKTQYF
TGTGCCAGCAGTTTGGAGCGGGAGTGGAAGACCCAGTACTTC
>-|TRBJ2-3|TRBD1|TRBV2
CASSRGTAPDTQYF
TGTGCCAGCAGCCGTGGGACAGCCCCTGATACGCAGTATTTT
>-|TRBJ1-3|-|TRBV19
CASNYGGGGNTIYF
TGTGCCAGTAATTACGGGGGAGGAGGAAACACCATATATTTT
>-|TRBJ2-7|-|TRBV5-1
CASRQVFSSVPYEQYF
TGCGCCAGCAGACAGGTTTTTAGTTCCGTTCCCTACGAGCAGTACTTC
>few|TRBJ2-1|TRBD2|TRBV29-1
CSVDGTSIYNEQFF
TGCAGCGTTGACGGGACTAGTATCTACAATGAGCAGTTCTTC
>once|TRBJ2-1|TRBD2|TRBV11-3
CASSSHPWSGSTDEQFF
TGTGCCAGCAGCTCCCACCCCTGGAGCGGGAGTACTGATGAGCAGTTCTTC
>-|TRBJ2-5|TRBD2|TRBV28
CASVAGPGVETQYF
TGTGCCAGCGTAGCGGGTCCTGGGGTGGAGACCCAGTACTTC
>once|TRBJ2-5|TRBD2|TRBV28
CASRQREGQETQYF
TGTGCCAGCAGACAGCGGGAGGGACAAGAGACCCAGTACTTC
>-|TRBJ2-7|TRBD2|TRBV6-5
CASSYSGGGPGEQYF
TGTGCCAGCAGTTACTCTGGGGGAGGGCCCGGCGAGCAGTACTTC
>-|TRBJ2-1|-|TRBV11-3
CASSPRLGSYNEQFF
TGTGCCAGCAGCCCACGGCTAGGGAGTTACAATGAGCAGTTCTTC
>-|TRBJ1-2|-|TRBV9
CASSPTGTDYGYTF
TGTGCCAGCAGCCCCACCGGGACTGACTATGGCTACACCTTC
>few|TRBJ1-5|TRBD1|TRBV30
CAWSMIQGAGQPQHF
TGTGCCTGGAGTATGATACAGGGGGCAGGGCAGCCCCAGCATTTT
>few|TRBJ1-1|TRBD1|TRBV29-1
CSGRDRVGTEAFF
TGCAGCGGGAGGGACAGGGTGGGCACTGAAGCTTTCTTT
>once|TRBJ2-7|-|TRBV18
CASSPDLGGSYEQYF
TGTGCCAGCTCACCAGACTTGGGCGGGTCCTACGAGCAGTACTTC
>-|TRBJ2-5|-|TRBV6-1
CASSERRDLRETQYF
TGTGCCAGCAGTGAAAGGAGGGACCTCCGGGAGACCCAGTACTTC
>-|TRBJ2-7|TRBD2|TRBV6-1
CASSESPGTSGFYEQYF
TGTGCCAGCAGTGAAAGTCCCGGGACTAGCGGGTTCTACGAGCAGTACTTC
>-|TRBJ2-2|TRBD2|TRBV9
CASSPLAGEAGELFF
TGTGCCAGCAGCCCACTAGCGGGAGAGGCCGGGGAGCTGTTTTTT
>-|TRBJ2-7|-|TRBV4-2
CASSQDLDSGHPYEQYF
TGTGCCAGCAGCCAAGATCTAGATTCAGGACACCCATACGAGCAGTACTTC
>once|TRBJ1-2|-|TRBV7-9
CASSLAYSSYGYTF
TGTGCCAGCAGCTTAGCCTACAGCTCCTATGGCTACACCTTC
>-|TRBJ2-1|TRBD2|TRBV19
CASSTDPGLAGFNEQFF
TGTGCCAGTAGTACCGACCCCGGACTAGCGGGTTTCAATGAGCAGTTCTTC
>-|TRBJ1-2|-|TRBV20-1
CSAREGRGYTF
TGCAGTGCTAGAGAGGGGAGGGGCTACACCTTC
>-|TRBJ1-4|-|TRBV4-2
CASSQEIRGYGDEKLFF
TGTGCCAGCAGCCAAGAAATCAGGGGTTATGGGGATGAAAAACTGTTTTTT
>-|TRBJ2-3|TRBD2|TRBV6-5
CASTLAGGETDTQYF
TGTGCCAGCACACTAGCGGGAGGGGAAACAGATACGCAGTATTTT
>-|TRBJ2-7|-|TRBV19
CASSMLSSSGEQYF
TGTGCCAGTAGTATGTTGTCGAGTAGCGGCGAGCAGTACTTC
>-|TRBJ2-1|-|TRBV12-2
CASRFTTTSGRSVDEQFF
TGTGCAAGTCGCTTCACCACTACTAGCGGGAGGTCGGTCGATGAGCAGTTCTTC
>-|TRBJ2-5|TRBD2|TRBV7-9
CASSLVGSGRIQETQYF
TGTGCCAGCAGCTTAGTCGGTAGCGGGAGAATCCAAGAGACCCAGTACTTC
>-|TRBJ2-4|-|TRBV2
CASKTPGGLAKNIQYF
TGTGCCAGCAAAACCCCCGGCGGACTAGCCAAAAACATTCAGTACTTC
>-|TRBJ2-7|TRBD2|TRBV7-2
CASSLLGLAGVGSYEQYF
TGTGCCAGCAGCTTGCTTGGACTAGCGGGAGTAGGCTCCTACGAGCAGTACTTC
>once|TRBJ1-2|-|TRBV27
CASSTGHMVGYTF
TGTGCCAGCAGTACGGGACACATGGTCGGCTACACCTTC
>-|TRBJ2-2|TRBD2|TRBV5-1
CASSWQTSGYTGELFF
TGCGCCAGCAGCTGGCAGACTAGCGGGTACACCGGGGAGCTGTTTTTT
>-|TRBJ1-2|-|TRBV7-2
CASSLYAGRLGYGYTF
TGTGCCAGCAGCTTATATGCAGGGCGACTCGGCTATGGCTACACCTTC
>-|TRBJ2-6|TRBD2|TRBV6-1
CASSALAGPSSGANVLTF
TGTGCCAGCAGTGCTCTAGCGGGACCGTCCTCTGGGGCCAACGTCCTGACTTTC
>-|TRBJ2-2|TRBD2|TRBV19
CASSIRGAGELFF
TGTGCCAGTAGTATACGGGGGGCCGGGGAGCTGTTTTTT
>-|TRBJ2-3|TRBD2|TRBV2
CASSEGRLAGATDTQYF
TGTGCCAGCAGTGAAGGGAGACTAGCGGGCGCCACAGATACGCAGTATTTT